Shown below are 23 T cell receptor beta chains from a single sample sequenced in a study of cytomegalovirus exposure and HLA in healthy donors. Both 60 Vbeta primers and 13 Jbeta primers went into the PCR. Profiling relied on immunoSEQ multiplex PCR, and the TCRdb table lists in-frame clones only, not all of them. The sample shows some 130,000 clones, around four fifths of them seen only once. Sequenced sample: PBMCs. These TCRs come from a young man in good health.

This chain links TRBV10-3 with TRBJ1-5; TRBD1 agrees at 9 bases. Germline V CDR1 and CDR2: ENHRY, SYGVKD. The CDR3 totals 14 residues. V lost 6 bases to trimming and J lost 7 bases; unmatched junction nucleotides: 7. CDR3: CAIRGDREGQPQHF. CDR3 DNA: TGTGCCATCAGGGGGGACAGGGAGGGCCAGCCCCAGCATTTT.

This chain connects TRBV11-2 to TRBJ1-4; no clear D. Per germline, CDR1 SGHAT and CDR2 FQNNGV. Trimming cost V 3 bases and J 5 bases, with 10 bases left between them. This CDR3 comprises 14 residues. For the CDR3, the DNA is TGTGCCAGCAGCTTGGCAGTTACGAATGAAAAACTGTTTTTT. Its translation is CASSLAVTNEKLFF. Full variable domain (missing parts from reference TRBV11-2 and TRBJ1-4): EAGVAQSPRYKIIEKRQSVAFWCNPISGHATLYWYQQILGQGPKLLIQFQNNGVVDDSQLPKDRFSAERLKGVDSTLKIQPAKLEDSAVYLCASSLAVTNEKLFFGSGTQLSVL.

The rearrangement links TRBV23-1 to TRBJ1-2, with 7 bases fitting TRBD1. TRBV23-1 is marked as an open reading frame, function uncertain. This CDR3 is 15 amino acids long. J lost 4 bases, V lost 1 base, and 6 bases had no gene match. The chain's CDR3 is CASSQFEGASYGYTF. The CDR3 coding sequence is TGCGCCAGCAGTCAATTCGAGGGGGCATCCTATGGCTACACCTTC.

V is TRBV27 and J is TRBJ2-7; 10 bases are shared with TRBD1. Germline CDR1 MNHEY, CDR2 SMNVEV (reference sequence). Trimming took 5 bases from V and 4 from J; bases not matched to a gene: 8. CDR3 length: 15 amino acids. CDR3 sequence (DNA): TGTGCCAGCAGTGTAGGACAGGGGGGGTCGTACGAGCAGTACTTC. This encodes CASSVGQGGSYEQYF.

This chain connects TRBV19 to TRBJ2-3, with TRBD2 as a possible D gene (6 bases). V lost 5 bases and J lost 3, with 15 bases in between. CDR1 LNHDA and CDR2 SQIVND come from the germline V gene (reference sequence). CDR3 length: 15 amino acids. The CDR3 region is CASSPRSAGTDTQYF. The CDR3 bases are TGTGCCAGTAGTCCCCGTTCTGCGGGAACAGATACGCAGTATTTT. The whole variable domain, remainder taken from reference TRBV19 and TRBJ2-3, is DGGITQSPKYLFRKEGQNVTLSCEQNLNHDAMYWYRQDPGQGLRLIYYSQIVNDFQKGDIAEGYSVSREKKESFPLTVTSAQKNPTAFYLCASSPRSAGTDTQYFGPGTRLTVL.

The chain has TRBV2 and TRBJ1-2, with 7 bases identical to TRBD1. This CDR3 has 15 residues. Germline trimming cut 7 bases from V and 4 bases from J; bases unmatched to any gene: 12. The germline CDR1 and CDR2 sequences are SNHLY and FYNNEI. For the CDR3, the DNA is TGTGCCAGCAACAACCTACAGGGGCTAGCCTATGGCTACACCTTC. It specifies CASNNLQGLAYGYTF.

The chain uses TRBV29-1 and TRBJ1-2, with 7 bases matching TRBD1. The CDR3 loop spans 14 amino acids. Germline CDR1 is SQVTM and CDR2 is ANQGSEA. V shed 6 bases and J 0 bases; nucleotides not matched to a gene: 7. The CDR3 DNA reads as TGCAGCGTCGTCCGGGACAGAGCTAACTATGGCTACACCTTC. Translated: CSVVRDRANYGYTF.

This chain uses TRBV2 with TRBJ2-5; a weak D match, TRBD2 (6 bases). The CDR3 has 13 amino acids. Trimming removed 2 bases at V and 3 bases at J, with 7 bases between. Germline V gives CDR1 SNHLY, CDR2 FYNNEI. In nucleotides, the CDR3 is TGTGCCAGCAGTGAATTAGCGGAAGAGACCCAGTACTTC. Its protein product is CASSELAEETQYF. The full variable domain, in which reference TRBV2 and TRBJ2-5 provide the parts outside the CDR3, is EPEVTQTPSHQVTQMGQEVILRCVPISNHLYFYWYRQILGQKVEFLVSFYNNEISEKSEIFDDQFSVERPDGSNFTLKIRSTKLEDSAMYFCASSELAEETQYFGPGTRLLVL.

The rearrangement uses TRBV27 and TRBJ2-7, with D possibly TRBD1 on 5 matching bases. CDR1 and CDR2 (germline): MNHEY, SMNVEV (reference sequence). CDR3 length: 11 amino acids. V lost 5 bases to trimming and J lost 3 bases, with 5 bases between them. The CDR3 here is CASSTGYEQYF. CDR3 sequence (DNA): TGTGCCAGCAGTACAGGCTACGAGCAGTACTTC.

This chain joins TRBV18 and TRBJ2-1; 10 bases are a match to TRBD2. The CDR3 is 16 residues long. The germline gives CDR1 KGHSH, CDR2 LQKENI. With V trimmed by 0 bases and J by 9 bases, 8 bases remained unmatched. DNA of the CDR3: TGTGCCAGCTCACCACCAGGACGGCTAGCGGGAGTTGAGCAGTTCTTC. It codes for CASSPPGRLAGVEQFF. Full variable domain (missing parts from reference TRBV18 and TRBJ2-1): NAGVMQNPRHLVRRRGQEARLRCSPMKGHSHVYWYRQLPEEGLKFMVYLQKENIIDESGMPKERFSAEFPKEGPSILRIQQVVRGDSAAYFCASSPPGRLAGVEQFFGPGTRLTVL.

The chain joins TRBV14 to TRBJ1-2; 7 bases match TRBD1. Looked up from germline, CDR1 is SGHDN and CDR2 is FVKESK. The V segment lost 1 base and the J segment 1 base; nucleotides outside the gene matches: 6. The CDR3 has 16 amino acids. CDR3 coding DNA: TGTGCCAGCAGCCAAGGGGGGGACAGACTTAACTATGGCTACACCTTC. Amino acids: CASSQGGDRLNYGYTF.

The chain has TRBV7-2 and TRBJ2-7; maybe TRBD2 (5 bases). This CDR3 spans 14 amino acids. The germline V and J ends were trimmed by 1 base and 2 bases, with 9 bases remaining between them. Germline CDR1 SGHTA, CDR2 FQGNSA. CDR3 nucleotides: TGTGCCAGCAGCTTAGATGGAGGTCCCTACGAGCAGTACTTC. Encoded protein: CASSLDGGPYEQYF.

The CDR3 nucleotides are TGTGCCAGCTCACCTGCCCTCCGGCGGGAGTCGGGCAATGAGCAGTTCTTC. Protein sequence: CASSPALRRESGNEQFF. The chain has TRBV18 and TRBJ2-1; 7 nucleotides align to TRBD2. CDR3 length: 17 amino acids. J lost 6 bases, V lost 3 bases, and 14 bases had no gene match. Germline V gene lookup returns CDR1 KGHSH and CDR2 LQKENI.

This chain uses TRBV7-3 with TRBJ2-2, with TRBD1 matching 7 bases. The CDR3 extends over 15 amino acids. Germline trimming cut 10 bases from V and 0 bases from J; bases unmatched to any gene: 8. Germline-derived CDR1 and CDR2 are SGHTA and FQGTGA. The DNA of the CDR3 is TGTGCCACCGAGGGACAGCGGTCGAACACCGGGGAGCTGTTTTTT. Translating gives CATEGQRSNTGELFF.

The J gene is TRBJ1-1, the V gene TRBV7-2; 9 bases agree with TRBD1. Trimming cost V 5 bases and J 4 bases; bases outside gene matches: 8. The CDR3 loop spans 15 amino acids. Germline CDR1 and CDR2: SGHTA and FQGNSA. Here the CDR3 reads CASSLSGTGTTEAFF. The CDR3 nucleotides read TGTGCCAGCAGCCTTAGTGGGACAGGGACCACTGAAGCTTTCTTT.

The chain links TRBV19 to TRBJ2-5, with TRBD1 matching over 9 bases. Germline CDR1 LNHDA, CDR2 SQIVND (reference sequence). The V and J ends lost 6 bases and 4 bases, in that order; junction bases with no gene match: 6. This CDR3 is built from 14 residues. The CDR3 region has the DNA TGTGCCAGTAGGGGGACAGGGAGGCGAGAGACCCAGTACTTC. Its protein is CASRGTGRRETQYF.

This chain connects TRBV5-1 to TRBJ2-5; 10 bases fit TRBD2. The CDR3 is made up of 15 amino acids. V lost 3 bases to trimming and J lost 4 bases; unmatched junction nucleotides: 6. Germline V CDR1 and CDR2: SGHRS, YFSETQ. The CDR3 DNA follows: TGCGCCAGCAGCTCTGCGGGACTAGCGTTAGAGACCCAGTACTTC. Amino acids: CASSSAGLALETQYF.

J is TRBJ2-2 and V is TRBV27; D is perhaps TRBD2 (5 bases). The CDR3 is 14 residues long. The germline CDR1 and CDR2 sequences are MNHEY and SMNVEV (reference sequence). Trimming stripped 8 bases from V and 5 bases from J, with 15 bases between. The CDR3 here is CASRPGSNTGELFF. The CDR3 coding sequence is TGTGCCAGCCGCCCGGGATCTAATACCGGGGAGCTGTTTTTT.

This chain uses TRBV5-6 with TRBJ1-6; D is perhaps TRBD1 (5 bases). V lost 2 bases to trimming and J lost 8 bases, with 23 bases between them. This CDR3 has 18 amino acids. The germline gives CDR1 SGHDT, CDR2 YYEEEE. The CDR3 here is CASSFGGARERKDSPLHF. In DNA form, the CDR3 reads TGTGCCAGCAGCTTTGGCGGGGCCCGGGAGAGGAAAGATTCACCCCTCCACTTT.

The chain links TRBV18 to TRBJ1-4; 10 bases match TRBD1. Germline CDR1 KGHSH, CDR2 LQKENI. The CDR3 totals 18 residues. Losses at the gene ends were 1 base for V and 2 bases for J; bases not matched to a gene: 7. CDR3 nucleotides: TGTGCCAGCTCACCACTGAACCCGGGACAGGGGACTAATGAAAAACTGTTTTTT. Translation gives CASSPLNPGQGTNEKLFF.

The V gene is TRBV2, the J gene TRBJ2-5; 11 bases agree with TRBD1. The CDR3 has 14 amino acids. The germline gives CDR1 SNHLY, CDR2 FYNNEI. The V segment lost 6 bases and the J segment 4 bases; nucleotides outside the gene matches: 4. CDR3 coding DNA: TGTGCCAGCAGCCCAGGGACAGGGGGAGAGACCCAGTACTTC. This translates into CASSPGTGGETQYF. Using reference TRBV2 and TRBJ2-5 for the parts outside the CDR3, the full variable domain is EPEVTQTPSHQVTQMGQEVILRCVPISNHLYFYWYRQILGQKVEFLVSFYNNEISEKSEIFDDQFSVERPDGSNFTLKIRSTKLEDSAMYFCASSPGTGGETQYFGPGTRLLVL.

The V gene is TRBV6-5, the J gene TRBJ2-7; the match to TRBD2 covers 15 bases. CDR3 length equals 16 residues. J lost 5 bases, V lost 2 bases, and 4 bases had no gene match. Germline CDR1 MNHEY, CDR2 SVGAGI. CDR3 loop: CASSYGLAGGINEQYF. The CDR3 nucleotides are TGTGCCAGCAGTTACGGACTAGCGGGAGGGATAAACGAGCAGTACTTC.

The V and J genes are TRBV7-9 and TRBJ2-1; 10 nucleotides align to TRBD2. Looked up from germline, CDR1 is SEHNR and CDR2 is FQNEAQ (reference sequence). The CDR3 extends over 15 amino acids. V lost 6 bases to trimming and J lost 4 bases; unmatched junction nucleotides: 6. CDR3 nucleotide sequence: TGTGCCAGCAGTCCTAGCGGGAGCCCTTACAATGAGCAGTTCTTC. Its translation is CASSPSGSPYNEQFF.